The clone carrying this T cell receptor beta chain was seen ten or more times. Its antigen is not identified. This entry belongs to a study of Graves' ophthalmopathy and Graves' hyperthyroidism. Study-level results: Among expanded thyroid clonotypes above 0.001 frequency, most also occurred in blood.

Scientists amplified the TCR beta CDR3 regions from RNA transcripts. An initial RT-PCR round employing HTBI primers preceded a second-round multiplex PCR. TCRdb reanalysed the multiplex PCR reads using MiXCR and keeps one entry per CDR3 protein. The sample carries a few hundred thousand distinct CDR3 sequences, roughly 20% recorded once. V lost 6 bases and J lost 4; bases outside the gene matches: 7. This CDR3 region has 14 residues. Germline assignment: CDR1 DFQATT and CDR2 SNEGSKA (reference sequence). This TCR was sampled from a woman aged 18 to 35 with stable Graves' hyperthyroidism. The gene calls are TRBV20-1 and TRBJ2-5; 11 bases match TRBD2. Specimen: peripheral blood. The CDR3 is CSAPGLAAIETQYF. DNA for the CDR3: TGCAGTGCCCCGGGACTAGCGGCTATAGAGACCCAGTACTTC.